A selection of T cell receptor beta chains follows, all from one sample in a study of CD8+ T cells in alopecia areata. Data came from immunoSEQ multiplex PCR; TCRdb stores just in-frame clones and leaves some out. The table records 150,000 to 200,000 clones, just under 65% of them present only once. The sample was CD4+ T cells sorted from blood, taken at week 49, from a patient treated with tofacitinib. The receptors were gathered from a human donor with alopecia areata. Both conserved end residues are part of each CDR3. D genes are given only for firm matches. Some rows have no size entry. The others give once, few or many, or a class for an expanded clone.

clone_size j_call d_call v_call cdr3_aa cdr3_nt
NA TRBJ1-2 NA TRBV25-1 CASSVEEIYGYTF TGTGCCAGCAGTGTCGAAGAAATCTATGGCTACACCTTC
NA TRBJ1-1 NA TRBV29-1 CSAAVYKKGYDTEAFF TGCAGCGCCGCCGTTTACAAGAAGGGGTACGACACTGAAGCTTTCTTT
few TRBJ2-5 TRBD2 TRBV19 CASSLMGGVQETQYF TGTGCCAGTAGCCTTATGGGGGGGGTTCAAGAGACCCAGTACTTC
NA TRBJ1-2 TRBD1 TRBV4-3 CASSQQTGQARGGYTF TGCGCCAGCAGCCAACAAACTGGACAGGCACGGGGTGGCTACACCTTC
NA TRBJ2-7 TRBD2 TRBV30 CAWSTSGYGQYF TGTGCCTGGAGTACTAGCGGCTACGGGCAGTACTTC
NA TRBJ2-2 NA TRBV4-3 CASSQDARLPGELFF TGCGCCAGCAGCCAAGATGCCAGACTCCCCGGGGAGCTGTTTTTT
NA TRBJ1-1 NA TRBV10-3 CAISEGQRNTEAFF TGTGCCATCAGTGAAGGACAGCGGAACACTGAAGCTTTCTTT
NA TRBJ1-2 NA TRBV30 CAWSVGGGYTF TGTGCCTGGAGTGTAGGGGGTGGCTACACCTTC
NA TRBJ2-7 NA TRBV9 CASSVDGGSYEQYF TGTGCCAGCAGCGTAGATGGGGGGTCCTACGAGCAGTACTTC
NA TRBJ1-1 NA TRBV6-5 CASSYGGPLMDTEAFF TGTGCCAGCAGTTACGGGGGCCCCCTTATGGACACTGAAGCTTTCTTT
few TRBJ2-7 NA TRBV7-2 CASSLINEQYF TGTGCCAGCAGCTTAATTAACGAGCAGTACTTC
NA TRBJ2-5 NA TRBV5-1 CASSLRQLIGETQYF TGCGCCAGCAGCTTGCGGCAGCTCATCGGGGAGACCCAGTACTTC
NA TRBJ2-3 NA TRBV27 CASSWGGSYTDTQYF TGTGCCAGCAGTTGGGGGGGCTCCTACACAGATACGCAGTATTTT
few TRBJ2-5 TRBD2 TRBV5-1 CASSSRGNVETQYF TGCGCCAGCAGCTCGCGGGGGAACGTGGAGACCCAGTACTTC
NA TRBJ1-2 NA TRBV30 CAWSAGGNNGYTF TGTGCCTGGAGTGCGGGGGGCAATAATGGCTACACCTTC
NA TRBJ1-6 TRBD1 TRBV7-2 CASSQDRERTSPLHF TGTGCCAGCAGCCAGGACAGGGAAAGGACTTCACCCCTCCACTTT
NA TRBJ2-1 TRBD1 TRBV7-4 CASSSGQGARRKYGNEQFF TGTGCCAGCAGCTCCGGACAGGGGGCGCGACGGAAATACGGGAATGAGCAGTTCTTC